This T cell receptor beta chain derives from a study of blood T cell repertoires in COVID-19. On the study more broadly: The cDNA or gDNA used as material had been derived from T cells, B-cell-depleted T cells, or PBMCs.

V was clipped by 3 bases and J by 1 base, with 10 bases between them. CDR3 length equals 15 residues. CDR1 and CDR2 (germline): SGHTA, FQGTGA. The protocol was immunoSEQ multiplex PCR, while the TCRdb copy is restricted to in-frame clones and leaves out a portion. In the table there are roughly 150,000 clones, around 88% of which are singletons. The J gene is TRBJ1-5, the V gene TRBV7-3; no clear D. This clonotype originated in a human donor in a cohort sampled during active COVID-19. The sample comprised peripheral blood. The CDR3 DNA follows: TGTGCCAGCAGCTTGGAAGACGGGAGCAATCAGCCCCAGCATTTT. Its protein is CASSLEDGSNQPQHF.